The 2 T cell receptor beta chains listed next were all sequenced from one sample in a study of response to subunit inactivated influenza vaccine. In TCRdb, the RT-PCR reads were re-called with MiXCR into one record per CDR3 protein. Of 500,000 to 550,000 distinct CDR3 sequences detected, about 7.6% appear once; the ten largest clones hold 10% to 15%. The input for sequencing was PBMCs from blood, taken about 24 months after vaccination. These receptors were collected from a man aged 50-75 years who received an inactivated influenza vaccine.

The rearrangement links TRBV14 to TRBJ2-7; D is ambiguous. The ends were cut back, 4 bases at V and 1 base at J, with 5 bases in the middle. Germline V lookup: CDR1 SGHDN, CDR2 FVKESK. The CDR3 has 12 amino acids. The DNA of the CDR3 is TGTGCCAGCAGCCGGGAATCCTACGAGCAGTACTTC. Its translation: CASSRESYEQYF.

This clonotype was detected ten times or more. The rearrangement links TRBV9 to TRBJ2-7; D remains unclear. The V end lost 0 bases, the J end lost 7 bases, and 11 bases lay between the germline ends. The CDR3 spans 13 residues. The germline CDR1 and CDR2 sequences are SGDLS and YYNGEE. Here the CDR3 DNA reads TGTGCCAGCAGCGTAGAACCAGTAGGAGAGCAGTACTTC. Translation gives CASSVEPVGEQYF.